The clone carrying this T cell receptor (beta chain) has a handful of counts. Its antigen is undetermined. Unmatched junction bases numbered 16, after V lost 5 bases and J lost 3 bases. CDR3 length: 19 residues. Per the germline V gene, CDR1 is DFQATT and CDR2 is SNEGSKA (reference sequence). This entry comes from a study of T-cell memory formation after mild COVID-19. The study's findings and limits: CD4/CD8 balance held among clones contracting day 15 to 85, and later expanders leaned CD4+.

MiXCR, applied by TCRdb to the 5' RACE reads, yields one record per CDR3 protein. The table has around 340,000 distinct CDR3 sequences, about an eighth seen once. The J gene is TRBJ2-3, the V gene TRBV20-1, with 14 positions matching TRBD2. The sequenced material came from PBMCs or a T cell subset sorted from them (not recorded which). This TCR was sampled from a man aged 18-30 years who had mild COVID-19 (a few samples of this study predate the infection). Cell type and time point are not known. The CDR3 DNA follows: TGCAGTGCTCCGGCTATGACTTCACGACTAGCGGGGGGGACAGATACGCAGTATTTT. It translates to CSAPAMTSRLAGGTDTQYF.